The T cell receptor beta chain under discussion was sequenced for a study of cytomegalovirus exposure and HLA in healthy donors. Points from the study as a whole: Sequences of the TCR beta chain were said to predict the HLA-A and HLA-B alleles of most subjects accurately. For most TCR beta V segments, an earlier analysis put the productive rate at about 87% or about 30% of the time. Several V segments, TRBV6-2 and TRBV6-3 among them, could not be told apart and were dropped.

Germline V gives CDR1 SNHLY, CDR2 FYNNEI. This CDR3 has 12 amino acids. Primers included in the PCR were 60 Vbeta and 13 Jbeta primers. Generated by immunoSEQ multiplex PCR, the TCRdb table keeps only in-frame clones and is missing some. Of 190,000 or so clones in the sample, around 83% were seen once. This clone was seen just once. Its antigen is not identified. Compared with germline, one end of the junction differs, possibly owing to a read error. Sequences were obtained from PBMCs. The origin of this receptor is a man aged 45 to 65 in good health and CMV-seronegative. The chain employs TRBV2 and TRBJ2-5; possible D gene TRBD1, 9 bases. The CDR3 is CASSEVSGTGNF. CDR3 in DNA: TGTGCCAGCAGTGAAGTTAGCGGGACAGGGAACTTC. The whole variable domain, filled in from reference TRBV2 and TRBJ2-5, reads EPEVTQTPSHQVTQMGQEVILRCVPISNHLYFYWYRQILGQKVEFLVSFYNNEISEKSEIFDDQFSVERPDGSNFTLKIRSTKLEDSAMYFCASSEVSGTGNFGPGTRLLVL.